A selection of T cell receptor beta chains follows, all from one sample in a study of vaccination and CD4 T cells after COVID-19. These receptors have no known antigen. Each CDR3 protein gets one entry after TCRdb re-called the PCR reads with MiXCR. The data hold more than 15,000 distinct CDR3 sequences, with approximately 33% observed a single time. The sample was cultured CD4+ T cells from blood. The receptors here all came from a human donor with COVID-19. The CDR3 runs from the conserved cysteine through the conserved F or W. Fields, in order: CDR3 protein, CDR3 DNA, V gene, clone size, D gene, J gene. The D gene is left open where the match is weak. Clone sizes are given selectively: once, few, many, or a class where the clone is expanded.

cdr3_aa: CSARGPQGSMNTEAFF; cdr3_nt: TGCAGTGCTAGAGGGCCCCAGGGAAGCATGAACACTGAAGCTTTCTTT; v_call: TRBV20-1; clone_size: .; d_call: .; j_call: TRBJ1-1
cdr3_aa: CSARYRGAGLQETQYF; cdr3_nt: TGCAGTGCTAGATACCGGGGAGCGGGGCTCCAAGAGACCCAGTACTTC; v_call: TRBV20-1; clone_size: .; d_call: TRBD2; j_call: TRBJ2-5
cdr3_aa: CASSYSSVGIGGNQPQHF; cdr3_nt: TGTGCCAGCAGTTACTCCTCGGTAGGGATCGGTGGCAATCAGCCCCAGCATTTT; v_call: TRBV6-5; clone_size: few; d_call: .; j_call: TRBJ1-5
cdr3_aa: CASCEASRNSPLHF; cdr3_nt: TGTGCCAGCTGTGAGGCCAGCCGGAATTCACCCCTCCACTTT; v_call: TRBV7-2; clone_size: few; d_call: .; j_call: TRBJ1-6
cdr3_aa: CASSPGLRDTKIF; cdr3_nt: TGTGCCAGTAGTCCCGGGCTCCGGGACACCAAAATTTTT; v_call: TRBV19; clone_size: few; d_call: .; j_call: TRBJ1-4
cdr3_aa: CASSRNQGQGDEKLFF; cdr3_nt: TGTGCCAGCAGCCGTAACCAGGGACAAGGTGATGAAAAACTGTTTTTT; v_call: TRBV11-3; clone_size: .; d_call: .; j_call: TRBJ1-4
cdr3_aa: CATSEGTSGAFTDTQYF; cdr3_nt: TGTGCCACCAGTGAGGGGACTAGCGGGGCATTCACAGATACGCAGTATTTT; v_call: TRBV24-1; clone_size: few; d_call: TRBD2; j_call: TRBJ2-3
cdr3_aa: CASSRGLAGESDTQYF; cdr3_nt: TGTGCCAGCAGCCGCGGACTAGCGGGGGAGTCAGATACGCAGTATTTT; v_call: TRBV4-2; clone_size: few; d_call: TRBD2; j_call: TRBJ2-3
cdr3_aa: CATSDSGWNEQFF; cdr3_nt: TGTGCCACCAGTGATTCGGGGTGGAATGAGCAGTTCTTC; v_call: TRBV24-1; clone_size: few; d_call: .; j_call: TRBJ2-1
cdr3_aa: CASSLEGSGSGNTEAFF; cdr3_nt: TGCGCCAGCAGCTTGGAGGGGTCAGGCTCGGGGAACACTGAAGCTTTCTTT; v_call: TRBV5-1; clone_size: few; d_call: .; j_call: TRBJ1-1
cdr3_aa: CASSLPPPGGYGYTF; cdr3_nt: TGTGCCAGCAGCTTGCCCCCTCCGGGAGGCTATGGCTACACCTTC; v_call: TRBV7-9; clone_size: .; d_call: .; j_call: TRBJ1-2
cdr3_aa: CASSRSRTSGGALGDTQYF; cdr3_nt: TGTGCCAGCAGCAGGTCGAGGACTAGCGGGGGGGCCTTGGGGGATACGCAGTATTTT; v_call: TRBV7-2; clone_size: few; d_call: TRBD2; j_call: TRBJ2-3
cdr3_aa: CASGYAGANVLTF; cdr3_nt: TGTGCCAGCGGCTACGCTGGGGCCAACGTCCTGACTTTC; v_call: TRBV6-4; clone_size: .; d_call: .; j_call: TRBJ2-6
cdr3_aa: CASRIGGAGEETQYF; cdr3_nt: TGTGCCAGCAGGATAGGGGGCGCCGGTGAAGAGACCCAGTACTTC; v_call: TRBV12-3/TRBV12-4; clone_size: .; d_call: TRBD1; j_call: TRBJ2-5
cdr3_aa: CASSPRGYEQYF; cdr3_nt: TGTGCCAGCAGCCCCCGAGGGTACGAGCAGTACTTC; v_call: TRBV12-3/TRBV12-4; clone_size: few; d_call: .; j_call: TRBJ2-7
cdr3_aa: CASSKQLTEAFF; cdr3_nt: TGTGCCAGTAGTAAACAGCTCACTGAAGCTTTCTTT; v_call: TRBV19; clone_size: .; d_call: .; j_call: TRBJ1-1
cdr3_aa: CASSLELTDTQYF; cdr3_nt: TGTGCCAGCAGCCTAGAGCTCACAGATACGCAGTATTTT; v_call: TRBV7-3; clone_size: .; d_call: .; j_call: TRBJ2-3
cdr3_aa: CASVDNINYGYTF; cdr3_nt: TGCGCCAGCGTAGATAACATAAACTATGGCTACACCTTC; v_call: TRBV10-2; clone_size: .; d_call: .; j_call: TRBJ1-2